This T cell receptor (beta chain) is drawn from a study of OX40 agonist ivuxolimab in advanced cancers. At the level of the study: At 65% to 85% male, the cohort had a mean age of approximately 60 years, ranging from about 23 to 80.

Germline lookup yields CDR1 MNHEY and CDR2 SVGAGI. The CDR3 sequence is 14 residues long. Trimming took off 2 bases at V and 3 bases at J, with 8 bases between the two ends. Study-wide points: Some nonresponders likewise displayed low normalized T-cell clonal expansion. Individuals who were partial responders at 0.1-3.0 mg/kg had clonal expansion that ranked among the lowest.

With respect to this clone: Its target is unknown.

Sequenced by immunoSEQ multiplex PCR; TCRdb stores in-frame clones only, minus some. Counted here are roughly 67,000 clones, 80% to 95% occurring once; the ten biggest clones make up over 7.5%. V usage is TRBV6-5 and J usage is TRBJ1-3, with D possibly TRBD1 on 5 matching bases. The TCR was taken from an adult with an advanced solid tumor such as melanoma, head and neck, liver or kidney cancer. The sequences come from CD4+ or CD8+ T cells sorted from blood, collected in a trial of the OX40 agonist ivuxolimab. The CDR3 nucleotides read TGTGCCAGCAGTTACGGGGGGAATGGAAACACCATATATTTT. Amino acid sequence: CASSYGGNGNTIYF.